The 23 T cell receptor beta chains given below trace back to one sample, sequenced in a study of a mutant IDH1 vaccine in newly diagnosed glioma (dated by TCRdb to about 2021). Receptor amplification or capture employed the immunoSEQ multiplex PCR assay. This is the immuneACCESS table as TCRdb keeps it, with only in-frame sequences that have V and J called. A part of the clones is gone; compared with another copy, unresolved V genes explain less than half, and the rest is unexplained. The sample has roughly 130,000 clones on record, over 75% of them singletons. About 5.5% of the sample is taken by the ten largest. No cognate antigen is known for these TCRs. The time point label here, explained by the study, means: week 11, during vaccination. Each vaccine dose, consisting of 300 ug of a 20-mer mutant IDH1 peptide in Montanide, was administered subcutaneously with topical imiquimod. Sequences were derived from PBMCs, sampled from a glioma patient whose treatment included an IDH1 peptide vaccine. The receptors originated from a middle-aged man with glioma.

The chain employs TRBV5-1 and TRBJ2-1; 12 bases line up with TRBD2. CDR1 and CDR2 (germline): SGHRS, YFSETQ. The V and J ends lost 5 bases and 8 bases, in that order; junction bases with no gene match: 2. The length of the CDR3 is 13 residues. CDR3 bases: TGCGCCAGCAGGACTAGCGGGAGAGATGAGCAGTTCTTC. This translates into CASRTSGRDEQFF.

The DNA for the CDR3 is TGTGCCAGCAGCGTCGGGTTGGAGGAAAAACTGTTTTTT. Its translation is CASSVGLEEKLFF. The V call is TRBV9, the J call TRBJ1-4, with D uncertain. This CDR3 contains 13 residues. The germline V gene has CDR1 SGDLS and CDR2 YYNGEE. Trimming removed 2 bases from V and 8 bases from J, with 10 bases in between.

The V call is TRBV27, the J call TRBJ2-7; 10 nucleotides agree with TRBD1. V was pared by 4 bases and J by 5 bases, with 2 bases of the junction left unmatched. The CDR3 totals 13 residues. Germline V CDR1 and CDR2: MNHEY, SMNVEV (reference sequence). The DNA of the CDR3 is TGTGCCAGCAGTTGGACAGGGGGTAACGAGCAGTACTTC. Translated: CASSWTGGNEQYF.

The rearrangement uses TRBV4-3 and TRBJ2-3, with 8 positions matching TRBD1. Germline CDR1 reads LGHNA; CDR2 reads YSLEER. The V gene end was trimmed by 0 bases and the J gene end by 1 base; junction bases not matched to a gene: 9. This CDR3 region has 18 residues. CDR3 in DNA: TGCGCCAGCAGCCAAGATCCTCTCGGGACAGGTCGCACAGATACGCAGTATTTT. It translates to CASSQDPLGTGRTDTQYF.

The CDR3, as DNA: TGTGCCAGCAGAGTAGCGGTCTCGGGCACAGATACGCAGTATTTT. It codes for CASRVAVSGTDTQYF. The chain employs TRBV6-1 and TRBJ2-3; perhaps TRBD2 as D (6 bases). Germline-derived CDR1 and CDR2 are MNHNS and SASEGT. The CDR3 sequence is 15 residues long. V was cut by 6 bases and J by 1 base, with 14 bases left in between.

The gene calls are TRBV7-9 and TRBJ1-4; D is unresolved. The CDR3 totals 15 residues. V was trimmed by 2 bases and J by 8 bases, leaving 15 bases between them. Germline CDR1 SEHNR, CDR2 FQNEAQ (reference sequence). In DNA form, the CDR3 reads TGTGCCAGCAGCTTACTACAAGGAATCAGGGAAAAACTGTTTTTT. This translates into CASSLLQGIREKLFF.

The genes are TRBV18 and TRBJ2-1, with 9 positions matching TRBD2. The CDR3 spans 13 residues. Looked up from germline, CDR1 is KGHSH and CDR2 is LQKENI. V shed 2 bases and J 10 bases; nucleotides not matched to a gene: 3. CDR3 residues: CASSPSGGLEQFF. The CDR3 region has the DNA TGTGCCAGCTCACCAAGCGGGGGGCTGGAGCAGTTCTTC. The full variable domain, its missing parts supplied by reference TRBV18 and TRBJ2-1, is NAGVMQNPRHLVRRRGQEARLRCSPMKGHSHVYWYRQLPEEGLKFMVYLQKENIIDESGMPKERFSAEFPKEGPSILRIQQVVRGDSAAYFCASSPSGGLEQFFGPGTRLTVL.

This chain links TRBV4-2 with TRBJ2-3; 7 positions match TRBD2. The germline gives CDR1 LGHNA, CDR2 YNFKEQ. The J segment lost 0 bases and the V segment lost 0 bases, leaving 3 bases of the junction unmatched. The CDR3 contains 16 residues. The CDR3 bases are TGTGCCAGCAGCCAAGAGCGGGGGAGTAGCACAGATACGCAGTATTTT. Its protein product is CASSQERGSSTDTQYF.

The V call is TRBV14, the J call TRBJ1-1, with D perhaps TRBD1 (5 bases). The CDR3 sequence is 15 residues long. Germline CDR1 is SGHDN and CDR2 is FVKESK. Trimming cost V 0 bases and J 5 bases, with 13 bases left between them. CDR3 loop: CASSQDWGKRTEAFF. The CDR3 nucleotides read TGTGCCAGCAGCCAAGATTGGGGCAAAAGGACTGAAGCTTTCTTT.

This sequence joins TRBV7-2 and TRBJ2-7; tentative D call: TRBD2 (5 bases). The CDR3 spans 15 residues. V was trimmed by 5 bases and J by 5 bases, leaving 19 bases between them. Germline assignment: CDR1 SGHTA and CDR2 FQGNSA. CDR3 nucleotide sequence: TGTGCCAGCAGCCCCCTCGGGGAGTGGACCCACGAGCAGTACTTC. Its translation: CASSPLGEWTHEQYF.

V and J are TRBV21-1 and TRBJ2-4. TRBV21-1 is shown as a pseudogene. The CDR3 runs 18 residues. CDR3 sequence reads: CASSKGRKLWGAKNIQYF. The CDR3 nucleotides are TGTGCCAGCAGCAAAGGGCGTAAGCTCTGGGGAGCCAAAAACATTCAGTACTTC.

V and J are TRBV2 and TRBJ2-5, with 7 bases lining up with TRBD1. The junction had 10 bases not matched to a gene; V was cut back by 7 bases and J by 5 bases. This CDR3 is built from 14 residues. From germline, CDR1 is SNHLY and CDR2 FYNNEI. CDR3 nucleotides: TGTGCCAGCATCCGAGAGACAGGGTGGGAGACCCAGTACTTC. Translation: CASIRETGWETQYF. The whole variable domain, remainder taken from reference TRBV2 and TRBJ2-5, is EPEVTQTPSHQVTQMGQEVILRCVPISNHLYFYWYRQILGQKVEFLVSFYNNEISEKSEIFDDQFSVERPDGSNFTLKIRSTKLEDSAMYFCASIRETGWETQYFGPGTRLLVL.

For this clone: This same CDR3 is encoded by further DNA sequences in the sample. The chain has TRBV30 and TRBJ2-7; 8 nucleotides match TRBD2. The germline CDR1 and CDR2 sequences are GTSNPN and SVGIG (reference sequence). The V gene end was trimmed by 0 bases and the J gene end by 4 bases; junction bases not matched to a gene: 8. This CDR3 region has 15 residues. The CDR3 loop reads CAWSVLAGGRYEQYF. In nucleotides, the CDR3 is TGTGCCTGGAGTGTACTGGCGGGGGGTCGATACGAGCAGTACTTC.

This clone was detected only a few times. The V gene is TRBV5-1, the J gene TRBJ2-3; D is possibly TRBD2 (5 bases). The CDR3 consists of 14 residues. Germline loops: CDR1 SGHRS, CDR2 YFSETQ. The V end was cut by 3 bases, the J end by 4 bases, with 12 bases between. CDR3 in DNA: TGCGCCAGCAGCTGGTCTAGCATGTCAGATACGCAGTATTTT. It codes for CASSWSSMSDTQYF.

The chain joins TRBV7-9 to TRBJ2-5, with a tentative D call TRBD1 (6 bases). CDR1 is SEHNR, CDR2 FQNEAQ, per germline (reference sequence). The CDR3 spans 14 residues. The V gene lost 2 bases and the J gene lost 3 bases, with 10 bases spanning the gap. CDR3 nucleotides: TGTGCCAGCAGCTTAATGGACAGAGAAGAGACCCAGTACTTC. Encoded protein: CASSLMDREETQYF.

As regards this clone: The junction differs from germline at one of its ends, possibly a read error. V and J are TRBV7-7 and TRBJ2-2, with a possible D match to TRBD1 (6 bases). From germline, CDR1 is SSHAT and CDR2 FNYEAQ (reference sequence). This CDR3 has 13 amino acids. CDR3 in amino acids: CASSLGAGGELFF. The DNA for the CDR3 is TGTGCTAGCAGCTTGGGGGCTGGCGGGGAGCTGTTTTTT.

This clone was counted a few times. V and J are TRBV10-3 and TRBJ1-5; 7 bases fit TRBD1. J gave up 4 bases and V 3 bases, and 6 bases lay outside the gene matches. The CDR3 contains 15 residues. Germline V gives CDR1 ENHRY, CDR2 SYGVKD. Written as DNA, the CDR3 is TGTGCCATCAGTGACCCAGACAGGGAGAATCAGCCCCAGCATTTT. Translation: CAISDPDRENQPQHF.

Written as DNA, the CDR3 is TGTGCCAGCTCCCCGACAGGGGTCGAGCAGTACTTC. It translates to CASSPTGVEQYF. The gene calls are TRBV18 and TRBJ2-7; 8 bases line up with TRBD1. Germline CDR1 is KGHSH and CDR2 is LQKENI. The V and J ends lost 6 bases and 6 bases, in that order; junction bases with no gene match: 4. The CDR3 length is 12 residues.

This rearrangement joins TRBV7-6 to TRBJ1-5; 7 bases map to TRBD1. The CDR3 extends over 15 amino acids. Trimming at V came to 4 bases and at J to 2 bases, leaving 5 bases not matched to a gene. Germline CDR1 SGHVS, CDR2 FNYEAQ. The CDR3 DNA reads as TGTGCCAGCAGCTCGGCCACAGGGGGCAATCAGCCCCAGCATTTT. Translated: CASSSATGGNQPQHF.

This chain joins TRBV10-3 and TRBJ1-5; TRBD1 matches 12 bases. The CDR3 is 16 amino acids. Germline values: CDR1 ENHRY, CDR2 SYGVKD. V was clipped by 2 bases and J by 7 bases; unmatched bases: 6. The CDR3 loop reads CAISERGQGAGQPQHF. The CDR3 DNA follows: TGTGCCATCAGTGAGAGGGGACAGGGGGCAGGGCAGCCCCAGCATTTT.

The chain links TRBV10-3 to TRBJ1-1; TRBD1 is a possible D gene (6 bases). Per the germline V gene, CDR1 is ENHRY and CDR2 is SYGVKD. Trimming stripped 0 bases from V and 5 bases from J, with 22 bases between. This CDR3 contains 18 residues. The CDR3 sequence is CAISESFWGGNKRTEAFF. The CDR3 nucleotides are TGTGCCATCAGTGAGTCCTTTTGGGGGGGCAATAAGAGGACTGAAGCTTTCTTT.

The chain has TRBV30 and TRBJ2-3, with 7 bases that match TRBD1. Germline V lookup: CDR1 GTSNPN, CDR2 SVGIG (reference sequence). CDR3 length equals 13 residues. J lost 5 bases, V lost 8 bases, and 10 bases had no gene match. CDR3: CAGHRGRGDTQYF. The CDR3 DNA reads TGTGCCGGCCACAGGGGTAGAGGAGATACGCAGTATTTT.

V gene TRBV4-3 combines with J gene TRBJ2-7, with D perhaps matching TRBD1 or TRBD2 (5 bases each). CDR1 and CDR2 from the germline V gene are LGHNA and YSLEER. This CDR3 region has 16 residues. V was shortened by 0 bases and J by 4 bases, with 16 bases between the two germline ends. CDR3 in DNA: TGCGCCAGCAGCCAAGAAGGTGGGACCTCCCTATACGAGCAGTACTTC. Translated, it gives CASSQEGGTSLYEQYF.